These T cell receptor beta chains were read from a single sample in a study of blood T cell repertoires in COVID-19. Assay used: immunoSEQ multiplex PCR; TCRdb lists only in-frame clones, some missing. The sample yields about 21,000 clones, 80% seen once. The sample taken for sequencing was peripheral blood. These receptors all come from a man aged 60 to 69 with active COVID-19. Both conserved end residues are part of each CDR3. The D gene is left open where the match is weak. Rows may omit the clone size; those that give it use once, few, many or a size class.

cdr3_nt | cdr3_aa | v_call | d_call | clone_size | j_call
TGTGCCAGTAGTATAGGACTAGCGCGCCAAGAGACCCAGTACTTC | CASSIGLARQETQYF | TRBV19 | TRBD2 | - | TRBJ2-5
TGTGCCAGCAGCACACAGGGACATGAGCAGTTCTTC | CASSTQGHEQFF | TRBV11-2 | - | - | TRBJ2-1
TGTGCCAGCAGGGGGACAGGAGTCTCACCCCTCCACTTT | CASRGTGVSPLHF | TRBV6-6 | TRBD1 | - | TRBJ1-6
TGTGCCAGCAGAGTAGGGAGGGAAGGTACTGAAGCTTTCTTT | CASRVGREGTEAFF | TRBV6-5 | - | once | TRBJ1-1
TGTGCCAGCAGCTTGGCCAGGGGGCCTTGCGAGCAGTACTTC | CASSLARGPCEQYF | TRBV7-4 | TRBD1 | - | TRBJ2-7
TGCGCCAGCAGCCAAGATCTGACAGTCTATGGCTACACCTTC | CASSQDLTVYGYTF | TRBV4-3 | - | once | TRBJ1-2
TGTGCTAGTGCCCTGGCCTGGGAGTTGGGTGCCGGGGAGCTGTTTTTT | CASALAWELGAGELFF | TRBV12-5 | - | - | TRBJ2-2
TGTGCCAGCAGCGTAGCCCCTAAAGAAAAACTGTTTTTT | CASSVAPKEKLFF | TRBV9 | - | - | TRBJ1-4
TGTGCCAGCAGCGTAGCTCCTAGTTTTTTCACTGAAGCTTTCTTT | CASSVAPSFFTEAFF | TRBV9 | - | - | TRBJ1-1
TGCAGCGCTAGTGTCGCGGGAGGTACAGATACGCAGTATTTT | CSASVAGGTDTQYF | TRBV20-1 | TRBD2 | - | TRBJ2-3
TGTGCCAGCAGTCCGGGTGGGCTAGCGGGACAAACCGGGGAGCTGTTTTTT | CASSPGGLAGQTGELFF | TRBV28 | TRBD2 | - | TRBJ2-2
TGTGCCAGCAGCTTAAGAGGAGCGGGAAGCACAGATACGCAGTATTTT | CASSLRGAGSTDTQYF | TRBV7-2 | TRBD2 | - | TRBJ2-3
TGTGCCACCAAGGGGACAGGCTTCTATGGCTACACCTTC | CATKGTGFYGYTF | TRBV24-1 | TRBD1 | few | TRBJ1-2
TGTGCCAGCAGCCCAACCGGACTAGGGAGGGCAGATACGCAGTATTTT | CASSPTGLGRADTQYF | TRBV7-9 | TRBD2 | - | TRBJ2-3
TGCGCCAGCAGCCTACCACCCTCCGCGGGAAACACCATATATTTT | CASSLPPSAGNTIYF | TRBV10-1 | - | - | TRBJ1-3
TGCGCCAGCAGCCAAGACGGGACAGGGTATAGCACTGAAGCTTTCTTT | CASSQDGTGYSTEAFF | TRBV4-3 | TRBD1 | - | TRBJ1-1
TGTGCCAGCACCTCTCAGGGTTCACCCCTCCACTTT | CASTSQGSPLHF | TRBV11-2 | - | - | TRBJ1-6